What follows is one TCR beta chain and its context. The data stem from a study of blood T cell repertoires in COVID-19. In the study overall: Material from acute and convalescent COVID-19 was sourced from the United States, Italy and Spain. T cells, B-cell-depleted T cells, or PBMCs supplied cDNA or gDNA.

Under the authors' procedure: Estimated nucleated cell counts came from reference gene primer amplification. Measured with immunoSEQ multiplex PCR; TCRdb has only the in-frame clones, and not every one. V and J calls plus clone size are reproduced from that table; the DNA served to infer D and trimming. The repertoire holds 150,000 to 200,000 clones, with more than 85% as singletons. CDR3 length: 17 amino acids. J lost 5 bases, V lost 5 bases, and 12 bases had no gene match. Germline CDR1 MNHEY, CDR2 SMNVEV (reference sequence). The chain joins TRBV27 to TRBJ2-2, with 9 bases aligning to TRBD2. The sample was peripheral blood. The sequence was collected from a woman aged 80 or over in a cohort sampled during active or convalescent COVID-19. The CDR3 bases are TGTGCCAGCAGTGCCGTTTTTAGCGGGAGTTATACCGGGGAGCTGTTTTTT. Amino acid sequence: CASSAVFSGSYTGELFF.